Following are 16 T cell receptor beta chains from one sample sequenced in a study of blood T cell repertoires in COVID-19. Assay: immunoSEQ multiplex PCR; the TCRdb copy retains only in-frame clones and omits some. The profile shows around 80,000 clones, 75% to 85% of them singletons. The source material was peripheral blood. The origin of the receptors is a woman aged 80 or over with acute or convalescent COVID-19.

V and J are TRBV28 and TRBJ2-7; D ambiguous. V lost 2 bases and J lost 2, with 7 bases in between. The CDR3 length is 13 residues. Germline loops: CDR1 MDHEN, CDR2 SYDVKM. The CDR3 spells CASSLQIAYEQYF. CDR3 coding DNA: TGTGCCAGCAGTTTACAGATTGCCTACGAGCAGTACTTC.

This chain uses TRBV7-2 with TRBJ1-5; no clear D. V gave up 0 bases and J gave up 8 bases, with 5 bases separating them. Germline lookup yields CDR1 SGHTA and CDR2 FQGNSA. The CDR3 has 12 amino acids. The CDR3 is CASSLASEPQHF. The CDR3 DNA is TGTGCCAGCAGCTTAGCGTCGGAGCCCCAGCATTTT.

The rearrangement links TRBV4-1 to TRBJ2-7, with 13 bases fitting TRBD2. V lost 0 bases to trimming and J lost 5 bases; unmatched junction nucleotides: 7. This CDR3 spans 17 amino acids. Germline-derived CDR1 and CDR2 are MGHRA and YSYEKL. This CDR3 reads CASSQDGGLAGFDEQYF. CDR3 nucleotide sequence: TGCGCCAGCAGCCAAGATGGGGGACTAGCGGGATTCGACGAGCAGTACTTC.

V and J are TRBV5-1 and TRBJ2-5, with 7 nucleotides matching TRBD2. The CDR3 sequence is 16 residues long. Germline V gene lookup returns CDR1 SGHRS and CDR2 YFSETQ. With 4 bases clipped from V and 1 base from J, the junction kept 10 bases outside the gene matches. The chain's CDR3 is CASSDVRAGVQETQYF. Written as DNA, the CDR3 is TGCGCCAGCAGCGACGTTAGGGCGGGGGTCCAAGAGACCCAGTACTTC.

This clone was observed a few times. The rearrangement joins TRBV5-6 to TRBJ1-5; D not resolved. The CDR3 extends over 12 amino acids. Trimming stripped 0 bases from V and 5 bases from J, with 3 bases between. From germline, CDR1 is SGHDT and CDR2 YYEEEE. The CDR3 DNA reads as TGTGCCAGCAGCTTGGTAGATCAGCCCCAGCATTTT. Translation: CASSLVDQPQHF.

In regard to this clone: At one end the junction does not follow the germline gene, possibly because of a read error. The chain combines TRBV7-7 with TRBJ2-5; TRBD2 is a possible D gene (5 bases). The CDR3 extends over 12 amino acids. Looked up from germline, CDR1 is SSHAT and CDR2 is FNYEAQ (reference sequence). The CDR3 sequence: CASSSEGGTQYF. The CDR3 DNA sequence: TGTGCTAGCAGCTCCGAGGGTGGGACCCAGTACTTC.

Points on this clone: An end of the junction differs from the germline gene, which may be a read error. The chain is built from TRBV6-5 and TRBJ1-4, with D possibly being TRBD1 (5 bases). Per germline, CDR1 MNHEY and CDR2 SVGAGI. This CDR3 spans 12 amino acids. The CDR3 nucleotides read TGTGCCAGCAGTTACCAGACCGTTAAAGGGGTTTTT. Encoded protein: CASSYQTVKGVF.

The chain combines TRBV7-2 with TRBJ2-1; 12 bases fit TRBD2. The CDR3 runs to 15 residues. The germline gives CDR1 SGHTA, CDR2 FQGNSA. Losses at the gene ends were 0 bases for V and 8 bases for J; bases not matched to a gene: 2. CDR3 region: CASSLATSGRYEQFF. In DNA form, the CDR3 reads TGTGCCAGCAGCTTAGCTACTAGCGGGAGGTATGAGCAGTTCTTC.

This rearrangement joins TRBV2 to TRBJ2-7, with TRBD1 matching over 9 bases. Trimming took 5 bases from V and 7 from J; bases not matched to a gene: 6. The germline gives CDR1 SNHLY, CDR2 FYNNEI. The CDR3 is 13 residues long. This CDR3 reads CASSLQGATEQYF. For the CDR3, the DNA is TGTGCCAGCAGTTTACAGGGGGCTACGGAGCAGTACTTC. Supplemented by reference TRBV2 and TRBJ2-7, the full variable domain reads EPEVTQTPSHQVTQMGQEVILRCVPISNHLYFYWYRQILGQKVEFLVSFYNNEISEKSEIFDDQFSVERPDGSNFTLKIRSTKLEDSAMYFCASSLQGATEQYFGPGTRLTVT.

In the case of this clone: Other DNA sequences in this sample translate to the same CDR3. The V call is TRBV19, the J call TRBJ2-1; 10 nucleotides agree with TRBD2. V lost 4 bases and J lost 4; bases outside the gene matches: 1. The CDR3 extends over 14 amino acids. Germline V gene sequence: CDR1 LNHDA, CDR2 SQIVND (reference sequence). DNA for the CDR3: TGTGCCAGTAGTACTAGCGGGGGATACAATGAGCAGTTCTTC. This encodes CASSTSGGYNEQFF.

The CDR3 DNA follows: TGTGCCAGCAGCTTGGACAGGGAGACCCAGTACTTC. Protein sequence: CASSLDRETQYF. The chain couples TRBV5-6 to TRBJ2-5; the D gene is possibly TRBD1 (5 bases). V lost 0 bases and J lost 5, with 5 bases in between. The CDR3 length is 12 residues. Germline-derived CDR1 and CDR2 are SGHDT and YYEEEE. Complete variable domain (other parts from reference TRBV5-6 and TRBJ2-5): DAGVTQSPTHLIKTRGQQVTLRCSPKSGHDTVSWYQQALGQGPQFIFQYYEEEERQRGNFPDRFSGHQFPNYSSELNVNALLLGDSALYLCASSLDRETQYFGPGTRLLVL.

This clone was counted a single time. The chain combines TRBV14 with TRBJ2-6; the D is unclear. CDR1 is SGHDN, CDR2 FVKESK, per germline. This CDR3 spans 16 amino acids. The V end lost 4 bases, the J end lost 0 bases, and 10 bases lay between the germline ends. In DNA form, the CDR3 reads TGTGCCAGCAGCCCCCTAACCCACTCTGGGGCCAACGTCCTGACTTTC. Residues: CASSPLTHSGANVLTF.

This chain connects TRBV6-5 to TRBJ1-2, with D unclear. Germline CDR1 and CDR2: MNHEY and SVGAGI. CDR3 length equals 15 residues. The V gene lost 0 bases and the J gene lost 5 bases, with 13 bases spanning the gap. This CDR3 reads CASSYSRFGWYGYTF. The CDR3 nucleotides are TGTGCCAGCAGTTACTCGAGGTTTGGATGGTATGGCTACACCTTC.

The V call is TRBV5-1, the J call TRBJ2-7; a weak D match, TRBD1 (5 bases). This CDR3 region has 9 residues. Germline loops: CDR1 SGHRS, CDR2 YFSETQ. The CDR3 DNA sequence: TGCGCCAGCAGCTTGCCCAGGGCGGTC. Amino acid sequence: CASSLPRAV.

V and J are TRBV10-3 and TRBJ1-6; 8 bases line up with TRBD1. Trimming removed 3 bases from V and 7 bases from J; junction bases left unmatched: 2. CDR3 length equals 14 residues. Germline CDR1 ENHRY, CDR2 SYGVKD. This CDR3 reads CAISERTGNSPLHF. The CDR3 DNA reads TGTGCCATCAGTGAACGGACAGGGAATTCACCCCTCCACTTT.

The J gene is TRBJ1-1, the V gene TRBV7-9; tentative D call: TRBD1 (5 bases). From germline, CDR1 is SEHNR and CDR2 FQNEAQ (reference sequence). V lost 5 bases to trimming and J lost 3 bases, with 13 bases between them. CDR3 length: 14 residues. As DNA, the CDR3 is TGTGCCAGCAGCCCCCAGGGTTCTGACACTGAAGCTTTCTTT. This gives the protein CASSPQGSDTEAFF. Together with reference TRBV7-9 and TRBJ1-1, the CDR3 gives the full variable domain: DTGVSQNPRHKITKRGQNVTFRCDPISEHNRLYWYRQTLGQGPEFLTYFQNEAQLEKSRLLSDRFSAERPKGSFSTLEIQRTEQGDSAMYLCASSPQGSDTEAFFGQGTRLTVV.